These 12 T cell receptor beta chains originate from one sample sequenced in a study of neurological immune-mediated disorders. MiXCR was run by TCRdb on the 5' RACE reads, yielding one entry per CDR3 protein. The sample includes around 64,000 distinct CDR3 sequences, around 3% of them seen just once. Sequencing was done on a sample of PBMCs. These receptors all come from a woman in her fifties or sixties with multiple sclerosis.

This clonotype came up many times. CDR3 coding DNA: TGCAGTGCTTTGGACTACAGACATTACGAGCAGTACTTC. This gives the protein CSALDYRHYEQYF. The chain links TRBV20-1 to TRBJ2-7; tentatively, D is TRBD2 (6 bases). CDR1 and CDR2 (germline): DFQATT, SNEGSKA (reference sequence). The V end was cut by 5 bases, the J end by 4 bases, with 15 bases between. The CDR3 covers 13 residues.

In this sample, this clonotype turned up many times. The rearrangement joins TRBV7-2 to TRBJ1-1; D is uncertain. The CDR3 extends over 14 amino acids. The germline V and J ends were trimmed by 7 bases and 0 bases, with 12 bases remaining between them. Germline CDR1 and CDR2: SGHTA and FQGNSA. The CDR3 reads CASNPSSLNTEAFF. The DNA for the CDR3 is TGTGCCAGCAACCCCTCTTCGTTGAACACTGAAGCTTTCTTT.

Ten or more counts support this clonotype. The CDR3 reads CASSLYRANQPQHF. CDR3 sequence (DNA): TGTGCCAGCAGCTTATACAGGGCCAATCAGCCCCAGCATTTT. The chain carries TRBV7-2 and TRBJ1-5; the D gene is possibly TRBD1 (6 bases). Germline lookup yields CDR1 SGHTA and CDR2 FQGNSA. V was cut by 2 bases and J by 3 bases, with 8 bases left in between. This CDR3 is 14 amino acids long. Drawing the rest from reference TRBV7-2 and TRBJ1-5, the complete variable domain is GAGVSQSPSNKVTEKGKDVELRCDPISGHTALYWYRQSLGQGLEFLIYFQGNSAPDKSGLPSDRFSAERTGGSVSTLTIQRTQQEDSAVYLCASSLYRANQPQHFGDGTRLSIL.

This clonotype was observed many times. This rearrangement joins TRBV20-1 to TRBJ1-5; D unclear. CDR3 size: 14 residues. V was cut by 3 bases and J by 4 bases, with 13 bases left in between. Germline V lookup: CDR1 DFQATT, CDR2 SNEGSKA (reference sequence). The CDR3 region is CSARGTAENQPQHF. The CDR3 coding sequence is TGCAGTGCTAGGGGAACCGCCGAGAATCAGCCCCAGCATTTT.

This clonotype was counted many times. The chain has TRBV6-2 or TRBV6-3 and TRBJ1-5; no clear D. Germline CDR1 and CDR2: MNHEY and SVGEGT. CDR3 size: 13 residues. The V end was cut by 6 bases, the J end by 0 bases, with 6 bases between. As DNA, the CDR3 is TGTGCCAGCAGCCTGATTAGCAATCAGCCCCAGCATTTT. This codes for CASSLISNQPQHF.

This clonotype was picked up many times. CDR3 DNA sequence: TGTGCCAGCTCGCTCTATGAGGGGACAGATACGCAGTATTTT. Its translation is CASSLYEGTDTQYF. This chain joins TRBV18 and TRBJ2-3; D might be TRBD1 or TRBD2, each matching 5 bases. The CDR3 runs to 14 residues. CDR1 and CDR2 from the germline V gene are KGHSH and LQKENI. Trimming removed 6 bases from V and 3 bases from J, with 13 bases in between.

This clonotype appeared many times. The J gene is TRBJ2-3, the V gene TRBV25-1; D remains unclear. This CDR3 comprises 11 residues. The V end lost 8 bases, the J end lost 5 bases, and 8 bases lay between the germline ends. Germline V gene sequence: CDR1 MGHDK, CDR2 SYGVNS. CDR3 bases: TGTGCCAGCCGAAACGGAGATACGCAGTATTTT. This translates into CASRNGDTQYF.

This clonotype was picked up many times. The rearrangement joins TRBV10-2 to TRBJ1-1; 8 bases agree with TRBD1. V lost 10 bases, J lost 7 bases, and 17 bases stayed unmatched. The CDR3 is 15 residues long. CDR1 is WSHSY, CDR2 SAAADI, per germline. The CDR3: CATRDRSGAYSEAFF. As DNA, the CDR3 is TGCGCCACCCGGGACAGGTCCGGAGCGTACAGTGAAGCTTTCTTT.

This chain uses TRBV15 with TRBJ2-5; D is perhaps TRBD2 (5 bases). Germline CDR1 LNHNV, CDR2 YYDKDF (reference sequence). The CDR3 is 14 amino acids. Trimming pared 2 bases from V and 2 bases from J, leaving 9 bases between. This chain's CDR3 is CATSRHGEQETQYF. In DNA, the CDR3 is TGTGCCACCAGCAGACACGGGGAACAAGAGACCCAGTACTTC.

The sample holds many counts of this clonotype. V usage is TRBV11-2 and J usage is TRBJ2-2; 7 bases are shared with TRBD1. The trim removed 10 bases at V and 4 bases at J, leaving 6 bases unmatched. This CDR3 is built from 13 residues. The germline CDR1 and CDR2 sequences are SGHAT and FQNNGV. The CDR3 region is CANEQGRTGELFF. For the CDR3, the DNA is TGTGCCAACGAACAGGGGCGCACCGGGGAGCTGTTTTTT.

In this sample, this clonotype turned up a few times. CDR3 sequence reads: CSVPWPANYGYTF. CDR3 bases: TGCAGTGTTCCCTGGCCGGCTAACTATGGCTACACCTTC. V and J are TRBV20-1 and TRBJ1-2; D gene uncertain. Germline values: CDR1 DFQATT, CDR2 SNEGSKA (reference sequence). The CDR3 contains 13 residues. V was trimmed by 7 bases and J by 0 bases, leaving 12 bases between them.

Ten or more counts support this clonotype. This chain links TRBV12-3 or TRBV12-4 with TRBJ1-1; a possible D gene is TRBD1 (5 bases). Trimming cost V 6 bases and J 0 bases, with 8 bases left between them. The CDR3 sequence is 13 residues long. CDR3 DNA: TGTGCCAGCAGCCCGGACATGAACACTGAAGCTTTCTTT. This codes for CASSPDMNTEAFF.